This is a list of T cell receptor beta chains from one sample in a study of T cells expressing NK-cell markers. TCRdb reprocessed the 5' RACE reads and stores each CDR3 protein as one record, lacking DNA. Listed are fewer than 550,000 distinct CDR3 sequences; approximately 1.5% falls within the top ten. Specimen: blood T cells: a sorted CD56 or NKG2C T cell subset, CD4+ or CD8+ T cells, or bulk PBMC T cells (not recorded which). These receptors were taken from a woman aged 45-65 years in good health. Each CDR3 is given with its conserved first and last residue. Each record gives: V gene, J gene, CDR3 protein.

>TRBV15|TRBJ2-1
CATNKGTGTSYNEQFF
>TRBV5-5|TRBJ2-2
CASISTVHSGELFF
>TRBV11-2|TRBJ2-5
CASSAGTLLETQYF
>TRBV7-2|TRBJ1-3
CASSLLGRGGNTIYF
>TRBV7-2|TRBJ2-7
CASRRTSGTGEQYF
>TRBV27|TRBJ2-3
CASSGVYTDTQYF
>TRBV6-1|TRBJ2-1
CASSQGWEYNEQFF
>TRBV7-9|TRBJ2-7
CASSLQAAEQYF
>TRBV6-4|TRBJ1-1
CASKLSGVGVGTEAFF
>TRBV3-1|TRBJ2-1
CASSPWGSDPQFF
>TRBV12-3/TRBV12-4|TRBJ2-7
CASRPSADNYEQYF
>TRBV4-1|TRBJ2-1
CASSQPTSGRFEQFF
>TRBV12-3/TRBV12-4|TRBJ1-3
CASSSLKQGGNTIYF
>TRBV11-2|TRBJ2-2
CASSGGAQGELFF
>TRBV4-1|TRBJ2-3
CASSQVWLAGVADTQYF
>TRBV20-1|TRBJ1-1
CSVRGPEMNTEAFF
>TRBV7-9|TRBJ2-2
CASSLNFSWRRKNTGELFF
>TRBV20-1|TRBJ2-2
CSASIPGTRVGELFF
>TRBV7-9|TRBJ2-1
CASSLVSGSYNEQFF
>TRBV12-3/TRBV12-4|TRBJ2-3
CASSFRPEGAPADTQYF
>TRBV4-1|TRBJ2-7
CASSQGRASGSYEQYF
>TRBV11-2|TRBJ2-5
CASSHVSGLAGAGETQYF
>TRBV9|TRBJ1-3
CASSSQGESGNTIYF
>TRBV7-9|TRBJ2-1
CASSLDLGQFF
>TRBV20-1|TRBJ2-3
CSASLDSGPAQYF
>TRBV5-5|TRBJ1-3
CASSLGDPSGNTIYF
>TRBV20-1|TRBJ2-1
CSSGRAANEQFF
>TRBV23-1|TRBJ2-1
CASSQSPGTSGYNEQFF
>TRBV10-3|TRBJ2-1
CAISGPGDEQFF
>TRBV5-1|TRBJ1-4
CASSSGGANEKLFF
>TRBV6-1|TRBJ2-3
CASSEPRGSTDTQYF
>TRBV11-2|TRBJ2-3
CASSTPGRDGTDTQYF
>TRBV6-1|TRBJ1-5
CASSEAGGYQQPQHF
>TRBV11-3|TRBJ1-1
CASSLDLVVRDTEAFF
>TRBV7-3|TRBJ2-1
CASSVALSGNEQFF
>TRBV11-2|TRBJ1-1
CASSLRVRTFMNTEAFF
>TRBV5-6|TRBJ1-5
CASSLGQVGNQPQHF
>TRBV15|TRBJ1-4
CATSRDPGFNEKLFF
>TRBV5-1|TRBJ1-1
CASSFKRDSEAFF
>TRBV3-1|TRBJ2-5
CASSQNGLSKETQYF
>TRBV7-9|TRBJ2-1
CASGFRREEREQFF
>TRBV5-1|TRBJ1-1
CASSLADTSEAFF
>TRBV5-6|TRBJ2-3
CASSDRDSTDTQYF
>TRBV5-1|TRBJ2-3
CASRRGPTTDTQYF
>TRBV29-1|TRBJ2-1
CSVDRGQGAYNEQFF
>TRBV12-3/TRBV12-4|TRBJ2-1
CASSLRAGGFYNEQFF